The present T cell receptor (beta chain) was sequenced within a study of CDR3 diversity in severe acne. V lost 8 bases and J 2 bases, leaving 12 bases between the germline ends. The CDR3 consists of 13 residues. TCRdb re-called the PCR reads through MiXCR, storing one row per CDR3 protein. The table has approximately 80,000 distinct CDR3 sequences, 45% to 55% seen once. This sequence originates from a male donor in good health, without acne. The specimen was blood. The chain recombines TRBV12-3 or TRBV12-4 with TRBJ2-5; the D gene could be TRBD1 or TRBD2 (5 bases each). The chain's CDR3 is CASLGTGQETQYF. The CDR3 DNA follows: TGTGCCAGCCTCGGGACCGGACAAGAGACCCAGTACTTC.